This TCR gamma chain appears in the sequencing data of a study of gamma-delta T cells after stem cell transplantation. J was trimmed by 7 bases and V by 3 bases; bases with no gene match: 9. Germline V CDR1 and CDR2: EGSNGY, YDSYNSKV. The CDR3 contains 13 residues. TCRdb made new clone calls on the RT-PCR reads using CATT. There are a few thousand gamma-chain clones in the sample; 15% to 25% occur only once, and 3.5% lies in the top ten. The sequence was obtained from a human donor. It is not recorded whose cells these are; they may come from a transplant donor. The sequencing sample was made of gamma-delta T cells. The rearrangement uses TRGV2 and TRGJ1 or TRGJ2. The CDR3 nucleotides are TGTGCCACCTGGGACTCCGAATGCTATAAGAAACTCTTT. It translates to CATWDSECYKKLF.